This T cell receptor beta chain originates from a study of cytomegalovirus exposure and HLA in healthy donors. There are a few counts of this clone. Primers: 60 Vbeta forward and 13 Jbeta reverse. Some clones are missing from TCRdb's copy, which holds only in-frame ones; the method was immunoSEQ multiplex PCR. The data show approximately 81,000 clones, with approximately 69% seen just once and about 9% held by the top ten. The specimen sequenced was PBMCs. The sequence was obtained from a man aged 40-55 years in good health and CMV-seropositive.

The chain's CDR3 is CASSHIQGSSTEAFF. CDR3 DNA: TGCGCCAGCAGCCACATACAGGGATCTAGCACTGAAGCTTTCTTT. J is TRBJ1-1 and V is TRBV4-3; D perhaps matches TRBD1 (6 bases). CDR3 length: 15 amino acids. The germline CDR1 and CDR2 sequences are LGHNA and YSLEER. Trimming left V 3 bases short and J 4 bases short, with 15 bases between.